The 23 T cell receptor beta chains presented below share a single source sample, sequenced in a study of beta chain features in type 1 diabetes. The study, taken as a whole, reports: TCRB CDR3 length was moderately but significantly reduced in all four CD4+ subsets of Type 1 diabetes patients.

Reverse transcribing all isolated RNA meant expressed TCRB transcripts were sequenced. Generated by immunoSEQ multiplex PCR, the TCRdb table keeps only in-frame clones and is missing some. The table includes about 700,000 clones, around 15% detected once. No cognate antigen is known for these TCRs. The sequenced sample consisted of naive CD4+ T cells from blood. The receptor source for this set is a man between 18 and 35 years old with type 1 diabetes.

This clone was counted between two and nine times. CDR3 DNA sequence: TGTGCCAGCAGTGAAGTTGGGACAGAGAACACCGGGGAGCTGTTTTTT. It codes for CASSEVGTENTGELFF. J is TRBJ2-2 and V is TRBV2, with 7 bases identical to TRBD1. Germline values: CDR1 SNHLY, CDR2 FYNNEI. Germline trimming cut 1 base from V and 1 base from J; bases unmatched to any gene: 3. The CDR3 runs 16 residues.

The chain links TRBV10-2 to TRBJ2-1; 8 nucleotides agree with TRBD2. Germline CDR1 reads WSHSY; CDR2 reads SAAADI. With V trimmed by 8 bases and J by 1 base, 10 bases remained unmatched. The CDR3 consists of 16 residues. For the CDR3, the DNA is TGCGCCAGCGGGAGGGGGACTAGACTATCCTACAATGAGCAGTTCTTC. This encodes CASGRGTRLSYNEQFF.

The V gene is TRBV9, the J gene TRBJ2-2; the D is unclear. The CDR3 is made up of 17 amino acids. In germline, CDR1 is SGDLS, CDR2 YYNGEE. V lost 2 bases, J lost 4 bases, and 18 bases lay in between. The CDR3 reads CASSVAISESSTGELFF. DNA for the CDR3: TGTGCCAGCAGCGTTGCAATATCAGAGAGTTCCACCGGGGAGCTGTTTTTT.

A few counts support this clone. This specimen includes other DNA sequences encoding the same CDR3. The chain has TRBV6-1 and TRBJ1-1; D not resolved. The CDR3 loop spans 13 amino acids. From germline, CDR1 is MNHNS and CDR2 SASEGT. Trimming stripped 1 base from V and 2 bases from J, with 5 bases between. The CDR3 DNA reads TGTGCCAGCAGTGAAGTGGGAAACACTGAAGCTTTCTTT. Its translation: CASSEVGNTEAFF.

The rearrangement links TRBV23-1 to TRBJ2-2, with a tentative D call TRBD1 (7 bases). TRBV23-1 is an open reading frame, and its role is uncertain. V lost 0 bases to trimming and J lost 7 bases, with 12 bases between them. This CDR3 spans 15 amino acids. The CDR3 region is CASSQSGQGGGELFF. CDR3 bases: TGCGCCAGCAGTCAATCTGGGCAGGGGGGCGGGGAGCTGTTTTTT.

This clone showed up just a few times. This sample includes further DNA sequences coding for the same CDR3. V is TRBV5-1 and J is TRBJ1-2; 9 positions agree with TRBD1. Per germline, CDR1 SGHRS and CDR2 YFSETQ. CDR3 length: 14 amino acids. V was clipped by 0 bases and J by 4 bases; unmatched bases: 1. The CDR3 nucleotides read TGCGCCAGCAGCTTGGAACAGGGGGCCTATGGCTACACCTTC. Encoded protein: CASSLEQGAYGYTF.

V and J are TRBV6-5 and TRBJ1-2; the D is unclear. Between the trimmed V and J ends, which lost 2 bases and 7 bases, there was a span of 11 bases. The CDR3 contains 13 residues. From germline, CDR1 is MNHEY and CDR2 SVGAGI. For the CDR3, the DNA is TGTGCCAGCAGTTACGAGCGGCGTGGTGGCTACACCTTC. Protein product: CASSYERRGGYTF.

The CDR3 DNA is TGTGCCAGCAGTAACCCGGACACAAAGCAGTTCTTC. It yields the protein CASSNPDTKQFF. The chain recombines TRBV6-5 with TRBJ2-1; D might be TRBD1 (5 bases). Germline V gives CDR1 MNHEY, CDR2 SVGAGI. Trimming took 5 bases from V and 11 from J, leaving 13 bases between them. The CDR3 contains 12 residues.

This clone was seen more than once but under ten times. This chain connects TRBV4-1 to TRBJ1-1; possible D gene TRBD1, 5 bases. CDR1 and CDR2 (germline): MGHRA, YSYEKL. CDR3 length: 15 amino acids. Trimming took off 3 bases at V and 2 bases at J, with 13 bases between the two ends. The CDR3 sequence is CASSHATEINTEAFF. The CDR3 nucleotides are TGCGCCAGCAGCCACGCGACAGAAATAAACACTGAAGCTTTCTTT.

This clone was seen a few times. V usage is TRBV19 and J usage is TRBJ1-5; the D is unclear. The length of the CDR3 is 12 residues. Germline CDR1 and CDR2: LNHDA and SQIVND (reference sequence). Trimming shortened V by 4 bases and J by 11 bases, and 12 bases separated the two germline ends. The CDR3 DNA reads as TGTGCCAGTAGTAATCCCGATATTTCCCAGCATTTT. Its protein is CASSNPDISQHF.

This clone appeared a few times. This chain joins TRBV18 and TRBJ1-5; no firm D call. Germline V lookup: CDR1 KGHSH, CDR2 LQKENI. V lost 2 bases and J lost 8, with 13 bases in between. This CDR3 is 14 amino acids long. The CDR3 DNA reads TGTGCCAGCTCACCAAGACCGGGGAAGGAGCCCCAGCATTTT. Its protein product is CASSPRPGKEPQHF.

This clone was seen ten or more times. This chain connects TRBV13 to TRBJ2-4; TRBD1 or TRBD2 may be the D gene (6 bases each). V was pared by 0 bases and J by 6 bases, with 12 bases between. This CDR3 comprises 15 residues. Germline V gene sequence: CDR1 PRHDT, CDR2 FYEKMQ (reference sequence). The CDR3 DNA sequence: TGTGCCAGCAGCTTAGGCGGGGGCGCCGGAAACATTCAGTACTTC. It specifies CASSLGGGAGNIQYF. The whole variable domain, remainder taken from reference TRBV13 and TRBJ2-4, is AAGVIQSPRHLIKEKRETATLKCYPIPRHDTVYWYQQGPGQDPQFLISFYEKMQSDKGSIPDRFSAQQFSDYHSELNMSSLELGDSALYFCASSLGGGAGNIQYFGAGTRLSVL.

This clone has just a few counts. J is TRBJ2-2 and V is TRBV5-4; 13 bases map to TRBD2. Germline V gene sequence: CDR1 SGHNT, CDR2 YYREEE (reference sequence). Losses at the gene ends were 0 bases for V and 3 bases for J; bases not matched to a gene: 5. The CDR3 spans 18 residues. CDR3 loop: CASSLASTSGGYTGELFF. As DNA, the CDR3 is TGTGCCAGCAGCTTGGCTTCGACTAGCGGGGGGTACACCGGGGAGCTGTTTTTT.

The genes are TRBV5-4 and TRBJ1-2; D gene ambiguous. Per the germline V gene, CDR1 is SGHNT and CDR2 is YYREEE (reference sequence). The ends were cut back, 0 bases at V and 6 bases at J, with 6 bases in the middle. This CDR3 has 12 amino acids. The CDR3 bases are TGTGCCAGCAGCTTGGTGAGGGATGGCTACACCTTC. Its translation is CASSLVRDGYTF.

CDR3 in amino acids: CASSKGTSGPEQQFF. CDR3 nucleotides: TGTGCCAGCAGCAAAGGGACTAGCGGGCCTGAACAGCAGTTCTTC. The chain joins TRBV7-2 to TRBJ2-1; 12 bases align to TRBD2. There are 15 residues in the CDR3. CDR1 SGHTA and CDR2 FQGNSA come from the germline V gene. V shed 5 bases and J 11 bases; nucleotides not matched to a gene: 10.

To note about this clone: Other nucleotide sequences in the sample specify the same CDR3. The gene calls are TRBV5-4 and TRBJ2-5; TRBD1 agrees at 8 bases. Germline loops: CDR1 SGHNT, CDR2 YYREEE (reference sequence). The CDR3 contains 15 residues. J was trimmed by 2 bases and V by 4 bases; bases with no gene match: 7. As DNA, the CDR3 is TGTGCCAGCAGCACCGGACAGGGCTTGCAAGAGACCCAGTACTTC. Its protein product is CASSTGQGLQETQYF.

J is TRBJ1-6 and V is TRBV30, with 7 positions matching TRBD1. V was pared by 3 bases and J by 4 bases, with 6 bases of the junction left unmatched. Germline V gene sequence: CDR1 GTSNPN, CDR2 SVGIG (reference sequence). The CDR3 is 15 amino acids. The CDR3 spells CAWRLLQGYNSPLHF. CDR3 nucleotides: TGTGCCTGGAGGCTTCTACAGGGGTATAATTCACCCCTCCACTTT.

This clone was seen only a few times. The V call is TRBV30, the J call TRBJ2-7, with D unclear. This CDR3 contains 13 residues. Germline loops: CDR1 GTSNPN, CDR2 SVGIG (reference sequence). Trimming left V 1 base short and J 0 bases short, with 7 bases between. The CDR3 DNA reads as TGTGCCTGGAGTGGGGTCCTCTCCTACGAGCAGTACTTC. The encoded protein is CAWSGVLSYEQYF.

The V gene is TRBV27, the J gene TRBJ2-3, with D perhaps TRBD1 (5 bases). Trimming cost V 6 bases and J 1 base, with 11 bases left between them. Germline CDR1 reads MNHEY; CDR2 reads SMNVEV (reference sequence). This CDR3 contains 14 residues. This chain's CDR3 is CASSFDRRTDTQYF. CDR3 coding DNA: TGTGCCAGCAGCTTCGACAGACGCACAGATACGCAGTATTTT.

The chain has TRBV7-8 and TRBJ2-3, with 11 bases fitting TRBD2. In germline, CDR1 is SGHVS, CDR2 FQNEAQ. The CDR3 has 19 amino acids. The V and J ends lost 0 bases and 4 bases, in that order; junction bases with no gene match: 12. The CDR3 region is CASSLALIAGGRSPDTQYF. The DNA for the CDR3 is TGTGCCAGCAGCTTAGCGTTGATAGCGGGGGGGCGTTCCCCAGATACGCAGTATTTT.

The V call is TRBV5-1, the J call TRBJ1-1; no clear D. The germline CDR1 and CDR2 sequences are SGHRS and YFSETQ. Trimming cost V 0 bases and J 6 bases, with 12 bases left between them. CDR3 length: 14 amino acids. CDR3 sequence reads: CASSLGSVAPEAFF. The CDR3 bases are TGCGCCAGCAGCTTGGGCAGCGTTGCCCCTGAAGCTTTCTTT.

CDR3 loop: CASSQPGKRDGYTF. The DNA for the CDR3 is TGCGCCAGCAGCCAACCCGGGAAGAGGGATGGCTACACCTTC. The chain couples TRBV4-1 to TRBJ1-2, with D unclear. The germline V gene has CDR1 MGHRA and CDR2 YSYEKL. Trimming stripped 2 bases from V and 6 bases from J, with 13 bases between. The CDR3 runs to 14 residues.

V usage is TRBV4-1 and J usage is TRBJ2-1; D gene uncertain. Germline V CDR1 and CDR2: MGHRA, YSYEKL. The length of the CDR3 is 16 residues. Deletions cut 3 bases from V and 2 bases from J, with 14 bases between. CDR3 sequence: CASSQPLQQPYNEQFF. In DNA form, the CDR3 reads TGCGCCAGCAGCCAGCCCTTACAGCAGCCCTACAATGAGCAGTTCTTC.